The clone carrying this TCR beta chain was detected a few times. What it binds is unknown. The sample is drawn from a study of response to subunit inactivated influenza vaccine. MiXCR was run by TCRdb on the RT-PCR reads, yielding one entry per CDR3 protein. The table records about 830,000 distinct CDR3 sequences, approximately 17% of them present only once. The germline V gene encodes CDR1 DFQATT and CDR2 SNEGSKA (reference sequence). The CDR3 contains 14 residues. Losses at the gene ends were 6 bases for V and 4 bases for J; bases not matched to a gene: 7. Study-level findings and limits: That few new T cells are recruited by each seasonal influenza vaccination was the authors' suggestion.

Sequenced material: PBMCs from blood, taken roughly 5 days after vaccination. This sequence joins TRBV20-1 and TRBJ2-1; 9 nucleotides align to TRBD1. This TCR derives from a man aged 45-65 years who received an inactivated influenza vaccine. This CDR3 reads CSAPGQGFYNEQFF. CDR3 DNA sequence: TGCAGTGCCCCCGGACAGGGGTTTTACAATGAGCAGTTCTTC.